These 28 T cell receptor beta chains originate from one sample sequenced in a study of blood T cell repertoires in COVID-19. The repertoire was sequenced with immunoSEQ multiplex PCR; TCRdb's copy has only in-frame clones and lacks some. There are approximately 52,000 clones in the sample; around nine tenths occur only once, and roughly 1.3% lies in the top ten. The sample consisted of peripheral blood. The receptors derive from a man in his 60s with acute or convalescent COVID-19.

The chain joins TRBV2 to TRBJ2-7; 8 nucleotides agree with TRBD2. The CDR3 loop spans 15 amino acids. In germline, CDR1 is SNHLY, CDR2 FYNNEI. The junction had 7 bases not matched to a gene; V was cut back by 2 bases and J by 4 bases. This CDR3 is CASSERGGLQYEQYF. The DNA for the CDR3 is TGTGCCAGCAGTGAACGGGGGGGTTTGCAATACGAGCAGTACTTC. The whole variable domain, remainder taken from reference TRBV2 and TRBJ2-7, is EPEVTQTPSHQVTQMGQEVILRCVPISNHLYFYWYRQILGQKVEFLVSFYNNEISEKSEIFDDQFSVERPDGSNFTLKIRSTKLEDSAMYFCASSERGGLQYEQYFGPGTRLTVT.

The chain links TRBV19 to TRBJ1-6, with 7 bases aligning to TRBD1. V was pared by 6 bases and J by 6 bases, with 2 bases of the junction left unmatched. The CDR3 sequence is 13 residues long. The V gene's germline CDR1 is LNHDA and CDR2 SQIVND (reference sequence). The CDR3 DNA follows: TGTGCCAGTAGGGACAGGTCTAATTCACCCCTCCACTTT. This encodes CASRDRSNSPLHF. The entire variable domain, with the rest obtained from reference TRBV19 and TRBJ1-6, is as follows: DGGITQSPKYLFRKEGQNVTLSCEQNLNHDAMYWYRQDPGQGLRLIYYSQIVNDFQKGDIAEGYSVSREKKESFPLTVTSAQKNPTAFYLCASRDRSNSPLHFGNGTRLTVT.

This clone appeared once. This chain links TRBV12-3 or TRBV12-4 with TRBJ1-2; unclear D gene. The V gene lost 10 bases and the J gene lost 0 bases, with 9 bases spanning the gap. This CDR3 region has 12 residues. In nucleotides, the CDR3 is TGTGCCACTTCACAGACTAACTATGGCTACACCTTC. As protein: CATSQTNYGYTF.

V gene TRBV6-6 combines with J gene TRBJ1-4; TRBD1 is a possible D gene (5 bases). From germline, CDR1 is MNHNY and CDR2 SVGAGI (reference sequence). CDR3 length equals 15 residues. The V end lost 6 bases, the J end lost 1 base, and 12 bases lay between the germline ends. CDR3 sequence: CASRGGGETNEKLFF. CDR3 DNA: TGTGCCAGCAGGGGGGGAGGGGAAACTAATGAAAAACTGTTTTTT.

A single count supports this clone. V and J are TRBV2 and TRBJ1-6; D might be TRBD1 (6 bases). The CDR3 is 15 residues long. Germline V CDR1 and CDR2: SNHLY, FYNNEI. Trimming took off 8 bases at V and 6 bases at J, with 17 bases between the two ends. The CDR3 sequence is CASSEQGRGNSPLHF. As DNA, the CDR3 is TGTGCCAGCTCCGAACAGGGAAGGGGTAATTCACCCCTCCACTTT. Variable domain in full (rest from reference TRBV2 and TRBJ1-6): EPEVTQTPSHQVTQMGQEVILRCVPISNHLYFYWYRQILGQKVEFLVSFYNNEISEKSEIFDDQFSVERPDGSNFTLKIRSTKLEDSAMYFCASSEQGRGNSPLHFGNGTRLTVT.

V gene TRBV27 combines with J gene TRBJ2-2; weak D call: TRBD2 (6 bases). V dropped 3 bases and J dropped 1 base, with 12 bases sitting between them. In germline, CDR1 is MNHEY, CDR2 SMNVEV (reference sequence). This CDR3 contains 16 residues. CDR3 sequence reads: CASSFWEAGNTGELFF. CDR3 DNA sequence: TGTGCCAGCAGTTTCTGGGAGGCGGGGAACACCGGGGAGCTGTTTTTT.

J is TRBJ2-7 and V is TRBV6-5, with 8 positions matching TRBD2. Trimming cost V 5 bases and J 3 bases; bases outside gene matches: 3. Germline V lookup: CDR1 MNHEY, CDR2 SVGAGI. The CDR3 totals 13 residues. The CDR3 is CASSPLADYEQYF. The CDR3 DNA is TGTGCCAGCAGTCCACTAGCGGACTACGAGCAGTACTTC.

The CDR3 here is CASSIIAGVDTGELFF. CDR3 sequence (DNA): TGTGCCAGCAGCATAATAGCGGGAGTAGACACCGGGGAGCTGTTTTTT. V usage is TRBV11-1 and J usage is TRBJ2-2; 9 nucleotides agree with TRBD2. Germline V gives CDR1 SGHAT, CDR2 FQDESV (reference sequence). The CDR3 is 16 amino acids. With V trimmed by 5 bases and J by 3 bases, 7 bases remained unmatched.

This clone was picked up a small number of times. The genes are TRBV15 and TRBJ1-3; D is possibly TRBD1 (6 bases). The germline V gene encodes CDR1 LNHNV and CDR2 YYDKDF (reference sequence). This CDR3 is built from 17 residues. Trimming removed 0 bases from V and 4 bases from J, with 16 bases in between. In nucleotides, the CDR3 is TGTGCCACCAGCAGAGATTGGGGCGGGGGCTCCGGAAACACCATATATTTT. Protein: CATSRDWGGGSGNTIYF.

The rearrangement uses TRBV5-1 and TRBJ2-5; 8 bases match TRBD1. Trimming removed 2 bases from V and 4 bases from J; junction bases left unmatched: 7. The V gene's germline CDR1 is SGHRS and CDR2 YFSETQ. The CDR3 is made up of 15 amino acids. CDR3: CASSFVQGGTETQYF. CDR3 DNA sequence: TGCGCCAGCAGCTTCGTACAGGGGGGCACAGAGACCCAGTACTTC.

This clone has only a few counts. The chain has TRBV2 and TRBJ2-7; 9 bases are shared with TRBD2. Germline lookup yields CDR1 SNHLY and CDR2 FYNNEI. The CDR3 runs 13 residues. V shed 7 bases, J shed 7 bases, and the junction held 8 bases outside the gene matches. The CDR3: CASTASGTGEQYF. DNA of the CDR3: TGTGCCAGCACGGCTAGCGGGACTGGAGAGCAGTACTTC.

The gene calls are TRBV19 and TRBJ2-1; 15 bases are shared with TRBD2. The V and J ends lost 3 bases and 7 bases, in that order; junction bases with no gene match: 4. CDR1 is LNHDA, CDR2 SQIVND, per germline (reference sequence). This CDR3 spans 16 amino acids. The CDR3 nucleotides are TGTGCCAGTAGTATGTTGGGGACTAGCGGGAGGAATGAGCAGTTCTTC. Translating it yields CASSMLGTSGRNEQFF.

In DNA form, the CDR3 reads TGTGCCAGCAGCTTGTCGGCGGGAGACGGAAATGAGCAGTTCTTC. Residues: CASSLSAGDGNEQFF. The chain links TRBV7-9 to TRBJ2-1, with 7 positions matching TRBD2. The CDR3 runs 15 residues. V lost 3 bases to trimming and J lost 7 bases; unmatched junction nucleotides: 9. The germline V gene encodes CDR1 SEHNR and CDR2 FQNEAQ (reference sequence).

The V call is TRBV9, the J call TRBJ2-3; the match to TRBD2 covers 7 bases. This CDR3 is 16 amino acids long. Trimming at V came to 4 bases and at J to 6 bases, leaving 14 bases not matched to a gene. The germline CDR1 and CDR2 sequences are SGDLS and YYNGEE. The CDR3 DNA reads TGTGCCAGCAGCCCATCTGGGAACCGGGAGGTGGATACGCAGTATTTT. Its protein is CASSPSGNREVDTQYF.

CDR3 DNA: TGTGCCAGCAGCTTAAAGGGACAGGGTGACTACGAGCAGTACTTC. This sequence encodes CASSLKGQGDYEQYF. The genes are TRBV7-3 and TRBJ2-7; 9 nucleotides agree with TRBD1. Germline CDR1 SGHTA, CDR2 FQGTGA. Trimming took 1 base from V and 3 from J; bases not matched to a gene: 4. The CDR3 consists of 15 residues.

CDR3 protein: CASSPEGAGPGNTIYF. In nucleotides, the CDR3 is TGCGCCAGCAGCCCCGAGGGGGCCGGACCTGGAAACACCATATATTTT. V and J are TRBV4-3 and TRBJ1-3; 7 bases align to TRBD1. In germline, CDR1 is LGHNA, CDR2 YSLEER. The CDR3 is 16 amino acids. The ends lost 4 bases at V and 2 bases at J; junction bases unmatched: 8.

The rearrangement links TRBV20-1 to TRBJ1-3; D is unclear. The V and J ends lost 4 bases and 4 bases respectively, with 5 bases between them. CDR1 and CDR2 (germline): DFQATT, SNEGSKA (reference sequence). The CDR3 runs to 11 residues. The CDR3 here is CSAMTGNTIYF. Written as DNA, the CDR3 is TGCAGTGCTATGACAGGAAACACCATATATTTT.

V and J are TRBV4-1 and TRBJ2-1, with TRBD2 identical over 8 bases. After removal of 3 bases from V and 0 bases from J, the junction contained 4 bases not matched to a gene. The length of the CDR3 is 16 residues. Germline loops: CDR1 MGHRA, CDR2 YSYEKL. This CDR3 is CASSQATSGSYNEQFF. The DNA of the CDR3 is TGCGCCAGCAGCCAGGCTACTAGCGGCTCCTACAATGAGCAGTTCTTC.

This chain links TRBV7-6 with TRBJ2-7; D is perhaps TRBD1 (6 bases). V was cut by 2 bases and J by 2 bases, with 13 bases left in between. Germline V lookup: CDR1 SGHVS, CDR2 FNYEAQ. CDR3 length equals 15 residues. The DNA of the CDR3 is TGTGCCAGCAGCTTAAATGTCAGGGGTACCTACGAGCAGTACTTC. Translation gives CASSLNVRGTYEQYF.

The rearrangement uses TRBV18 and TRBJ1-1; D perhaps matches TRBD1 (6 bases). V dropped 4 bases and J dropped 1 base, with 7 bases sitting between them. CDR1 KGHSH and CDR2 LQKENI come from the germline V gene. CDR3 length: 13 amino acids. This CDR3 is CASSRDTNTEAFF. In DNA form, the CDR3 reads TGTGCCAGCTCACGGGACACGAACACTGAAGCTTTCTTT.

The V gene is TRBV5-3, the J gene TRBJ1-6, with TRBD1 identical over 11 bases. TRBV5-3 is an open reading frame whose function is uncertain. J gave up 8 bases and V 4 bases, and 5 bases lay outside the gene matches. The CDR3 length is 15 residues. In DNA form, the CDR3 reads TGTGCCAGAAGCCGCTGGGACAGGGGGGATTCACCCCTCCACTTT. Amino acid sequence: CARSRWDRGDSPLHF.

The chain combines TRBV6-5 with TRBJ2-2; TRBD1 matches 11 bases. With V trimmed by 6 bases and J by 7 bases, 4 bases remained unmatched. There are 14 residues in the CDR3. CDR1 is MNHEY and CDR2 is SVGAGI in the germline V gene. CDR3 nucleotide sequence: TGTGCCAGCAGGGACAGGGGGCTTAACGGGGAGCTGTTTTTT. It codes for CASRDRGLNGELFF.

The chain is built from TRBV10-3 and TRBJ2-1, with a possible D match to TRBD1 (6 bases). CDR1 and CDR2 from the germline V gene are ENHRY and SYGVKD. V was clipped by 4 bases and J by 10 bases, with 17 bases between them. There are 14 residues in the CDR3. The CDR3 coding sequence is TGTGCCATCAGTGGCGGACAGCAACAGGTCGAGCAGTTCTTC. Protein: CAISGGQQQVEQFF.

The V and J genes are TRBV25-1 and TRBJ2-5; 8 nucleotides match TRBD1. With V trimmed by 4 bases and J by 1 base, 5 bases remained unmatched. The CDR3 totals 15 residues. CDR1 MGHDK and CDR2 SYGVNS come from the germline V gene. The CDR3 DNA is TGTGCCAGCAGTGCCGCCGGACAGGGCCAAGAGACCCAGTACTTC. Its translation is CASSAAGQGQETQYF.

In DNA form, the CDR3 reads TGTGCCAGCAGCTTAGGTTTGGGGAGGGGCACTTACGAGCAGTACTTC. The encoded protein is CASSLGLGRGTYEQYF. The chain joins TRBV11-3 to TRBJ2-7, with TRBD2 matching 7 bases. Unmatched junction bases numbered 10, after V lost 1 base and J lost 4 bases. This CDR3 has 16 residues. Per the germline V gene, CDR1 is SGHNT and CDR2 is YENEEA.

The chain combines TRBV10-3 with TRBJ1-4; D not certain. CDR1 ENHRY and CDR2 SYGVKD come from the germline V gene. The CDR3 extends over 15 amino acids. Trimming took 1 base from V and 8 from J, leaving 14 bases between them. The CDR3 sequence is CAISELRERGEKLFF. The CDR3, as DNA: TGTGCCATCAGTGAGTTGAGGGAGAGAGGCGAAAAACTGTTTTTT.

The chain employs TRBV2 and TRBJ2-7; D possibly corresponds to TRBD1 (5 bases). CDR1 and CDR2 from the germline V gene are SNHLY and FYNNEI. The CDR3 consists of 13 residues. V was trimmed by 5 bases and J by 0 bases, leaving 8 bases between them. The CDR3 spells CASSPGHSYEQYF. CDR3 nucleotides: TGTGCCAGCAGTCCCGGACACTCCTACGAGCAGTACTTC.

This clone came up once. This chain links TRBV6-6 with TRBJ2-7, with D unclear. V lost 0 bases and J 1 base, leaving 10 bases between the germline ends. Looked up from germline, CDR1 is MNHNY and CDR2 is SVGAGI (reference sequence). This CDR3 is built from 15 residues. This CDR3 reads CASSYSMAESYEQYF. CDR3 sequence (DNA): TGTGCCAGCAGTTACTCGATGGCGGAGTCCTACGAGCAGTACTTC.